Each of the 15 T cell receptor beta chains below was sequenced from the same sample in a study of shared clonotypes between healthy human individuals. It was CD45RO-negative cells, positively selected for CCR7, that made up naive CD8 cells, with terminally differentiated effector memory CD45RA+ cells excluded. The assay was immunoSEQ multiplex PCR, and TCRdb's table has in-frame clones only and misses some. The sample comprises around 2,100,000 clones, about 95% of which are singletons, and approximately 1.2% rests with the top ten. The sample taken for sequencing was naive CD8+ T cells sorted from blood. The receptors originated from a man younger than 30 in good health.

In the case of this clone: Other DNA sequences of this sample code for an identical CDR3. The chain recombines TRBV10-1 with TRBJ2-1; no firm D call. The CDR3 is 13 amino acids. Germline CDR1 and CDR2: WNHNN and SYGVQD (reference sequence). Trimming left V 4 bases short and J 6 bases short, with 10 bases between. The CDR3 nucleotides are TGCGCCAGCAGTGGACTGACCTCCAATGAGCAGTTCTTC. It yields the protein CASSGLTSNEQFF.

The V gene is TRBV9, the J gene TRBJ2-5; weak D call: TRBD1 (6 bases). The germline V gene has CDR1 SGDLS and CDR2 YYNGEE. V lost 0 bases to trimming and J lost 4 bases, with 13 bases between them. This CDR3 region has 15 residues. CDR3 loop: CASSVGTGTPETQYF. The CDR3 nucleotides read TGTGCCAGCAGCGTAGGCACAGGGACCCCAGAGACCCAGTACTTC.

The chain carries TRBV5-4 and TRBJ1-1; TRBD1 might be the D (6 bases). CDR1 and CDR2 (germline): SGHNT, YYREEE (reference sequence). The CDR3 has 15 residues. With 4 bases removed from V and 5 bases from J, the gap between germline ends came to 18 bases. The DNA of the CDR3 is TGTGCCAGCAGCAGCCCAACGGGGGGCGGGACTGAAGCTTTCTTT. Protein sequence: CASSSPTGGGTEAFF.

CDR3 loop: CASSNGPSLNYEQYF. DNA of the CDR3: TGTGCCAGCAGTAACGGGCCTAGCCTTAACTACGAGCAGTACTTC. The genes are TRBV27 and TRBJ2-7, with a tentative D call TRBD2 (5 bases). Germline-derived CDR1 and CDR2 are MNHEY and SMNVEV (reference sequence). The CDR3 sequence is 15 residues long. With 5 bases removed from V and 3 bases from J, the gap between germline ends came to 17 bases.

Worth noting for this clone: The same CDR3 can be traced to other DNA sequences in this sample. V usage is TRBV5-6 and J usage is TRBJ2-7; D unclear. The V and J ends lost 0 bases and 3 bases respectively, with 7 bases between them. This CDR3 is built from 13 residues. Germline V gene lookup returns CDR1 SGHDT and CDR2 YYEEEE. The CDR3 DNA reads TGTGCCAGCAGCTTGGAGGTCAGCTACGAGCAGTACTTC. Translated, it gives CASSLEVSYEQYF.

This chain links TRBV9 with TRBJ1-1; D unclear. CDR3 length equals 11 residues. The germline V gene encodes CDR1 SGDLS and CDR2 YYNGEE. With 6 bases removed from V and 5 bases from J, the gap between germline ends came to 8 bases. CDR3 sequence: CASTSGTEAFF. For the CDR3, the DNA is TGTGCCAGCACCTCGGGAACTGAAGCTTTCTTT. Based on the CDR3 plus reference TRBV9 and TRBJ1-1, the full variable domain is DSGVTQTPKHLITATGQRVTLRCSPRSGDLSVYWYQQSLDQGLQFLIQYYNGEERAKGNILERFSAQQFPDLHSELNLSSLELGDSALYFCASTSGTEAFFGQGTRLTVV.

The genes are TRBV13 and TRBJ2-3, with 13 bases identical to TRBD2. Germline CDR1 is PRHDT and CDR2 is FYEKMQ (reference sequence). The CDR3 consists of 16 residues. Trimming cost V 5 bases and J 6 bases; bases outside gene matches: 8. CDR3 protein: CASSPLAGGQLDTQYF. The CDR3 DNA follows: TGTGCCAGCAGCCCACTAGCGGGGGGGCAACTGGATACGCAGTATTTT.

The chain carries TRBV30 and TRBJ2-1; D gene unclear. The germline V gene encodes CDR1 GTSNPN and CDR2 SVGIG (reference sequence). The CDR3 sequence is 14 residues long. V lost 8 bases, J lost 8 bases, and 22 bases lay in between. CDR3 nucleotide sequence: TGTGCCATGGAGTTGGTTGGCGGAGCTGATGAGCAGTTCTTC. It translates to CAMELVGGADEQFF.

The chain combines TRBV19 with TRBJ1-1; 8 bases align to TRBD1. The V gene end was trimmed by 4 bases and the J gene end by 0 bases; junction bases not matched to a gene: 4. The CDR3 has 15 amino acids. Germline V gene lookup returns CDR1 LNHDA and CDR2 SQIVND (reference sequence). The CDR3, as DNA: TGTGCCAGTAGTACTCGGACAGGGATGAACACTGAAGCTTTCTTT. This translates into CASSTRTGMNTEAFF.

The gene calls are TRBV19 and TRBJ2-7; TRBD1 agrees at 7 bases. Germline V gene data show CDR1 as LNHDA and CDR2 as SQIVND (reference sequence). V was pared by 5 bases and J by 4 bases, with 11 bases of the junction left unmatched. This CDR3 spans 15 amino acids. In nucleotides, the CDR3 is TGTGCCAGTAGTTTCGGCGTGGGCAGGGGGTACGAGCAGTACTTC. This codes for CASSFGVGRGYEQYF.

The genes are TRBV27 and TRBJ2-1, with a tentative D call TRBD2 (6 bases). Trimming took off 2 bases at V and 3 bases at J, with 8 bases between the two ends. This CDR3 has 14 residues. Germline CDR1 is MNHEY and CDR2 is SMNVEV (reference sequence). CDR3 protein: CASSLGGIYNEQFF. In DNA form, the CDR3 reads TGTGCCAGCAGTTTAGGAGGGATCTACAATGAGCAGTTCTTC.

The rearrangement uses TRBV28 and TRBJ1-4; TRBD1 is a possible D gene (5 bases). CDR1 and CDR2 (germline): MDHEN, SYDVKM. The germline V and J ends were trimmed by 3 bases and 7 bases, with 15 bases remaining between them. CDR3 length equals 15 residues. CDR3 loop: CASSFNGRGVEKLFF. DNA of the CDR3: TGTGCCAGCAGTTTTAATGGACGGGGGGTTGAAAAACTGTTTTTT.

DNA for the CDR3: TGTGCCAGTAGTATAAGTGCGCACACCTACATGGGTCATCAGCCCCAGCATTTT. Its translation: CASSISAHTYMGHQPQHF. The J gene is TRBJ1-5, the V gene TRBV19, with no clear D. V dropped 2 bases and J dropped 5 bases, with 22 bases sitting between them. This CDR3 spans 18 amino acids. Germline V gene sequence: CDR1 LNHDA, CDR2 SQIVND (reference sequence).

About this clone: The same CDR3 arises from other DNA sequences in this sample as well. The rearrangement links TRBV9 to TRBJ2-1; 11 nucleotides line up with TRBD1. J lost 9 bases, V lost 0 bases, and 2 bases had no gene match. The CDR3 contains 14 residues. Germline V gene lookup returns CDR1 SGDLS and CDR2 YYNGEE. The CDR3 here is CASSVAGTGGEQFF. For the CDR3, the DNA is TGTGCCAGCAGCGTAGCCGGGACAGGGGGTGAGCAGTTCTTC.

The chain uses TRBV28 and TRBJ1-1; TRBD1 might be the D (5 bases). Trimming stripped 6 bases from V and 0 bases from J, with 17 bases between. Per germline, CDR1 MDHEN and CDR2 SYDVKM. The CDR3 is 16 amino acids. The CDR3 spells CASSPRGIWMNTEAFF. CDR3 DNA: TGTGCCAGCAGCCCAAGGGGCATCTGGATGAACACTGAAGCTTTCTTT.